The clone carrying this T cell receptor (beta chain) has a single count. It may be a read error: a sequence one base away is much more abundant. CDR3 length: 15 amino acids. Per germline, CDR1 SEHNR and CDR2 FQNEAQ (reference sequence). J was trimmed by 1 base and V by 5 bases; bases with no gene match: 5. Not enrolled were patients with uncontrolled infection, other autoimmune disease, pregnancy or lactation. Clinical symptoms, serum thyroxine and TRAb, thyroid ultrasound and orbital computed tomography were used for the diagnoses. This sample is drawn from a study of T cells in Graves' hyperthyroidism and ophthalmopathy. From RNA transcripts, TCR beta CDR3 regions were amplified. The HTBI set primed first-round TCR CDR3 RT-PCR. TCRdb used MiXCR to reprocess the multiplex PCR reads, holding one entry per CDR3 protein. The sample shows approximately 560,000 distinct CDR3 sequences, more than 45% of them seen only once.

Sequencing was carried out using peripheral blood or thyroid tissue (not recorded which). The source of this sequence is a woman aged 18-29 years with Graves' hyperthyroidism. The chain combines TRBV7-9 with TRBJ1-2; 9 bases align to TRBD1. CDR3 loop: CASSGRTGDNYGYTF. DNA for the CDR3: TGTGCCAGCAGCGGACGGACAGGGGATAACTATGGCTACACCTTC.